The next 15 T cell receptor beta chains were all read from a single sample in a study of CD8+CD57+ T cells in acquired aplastic anemia. The use of genomic DNA as template underpinned the TCR beta VDJ and CDR3 profiling. Each CDR3 protein is one row after TCRdb ran MiXCR on the reads. Here the sample spans roughly 86,000 distinct CDR3 sequences, over 35% being singletons. The source material was sorted CD4+, CD8+, or CD8+CD57+ T cells (not recorded which) from PBMCs. All receptors derive from a human donor in good health, serving as a control.

The J gene is TRBJ1-2, the V gene TRBV2; D uncertain. V was cut by 6 bases and J by 2 bases, with 10 bases left in between. CDR1 is SNHLY and CDR2 is FYNNEI in the germline V gene. The length of the CDR3 is 13 residues. CDR3 nucleotide sequence: TGTGCCAGCAGCCAATTAGAAAACTATGGCTACACCTTC. As protein: CASSQLENYGYTF.

This clonotype was observed at least ten times. V usage is TRBV9 and J usage is TRBJ1-2; 9 positions match TRBD1. V dropped 4 bases and J dropped 8; count of bases not matched to a gene: 15. Germline-derived CDR1 and CDR2 are SGDLS and YYNGEE. The CDR3 is made up of 16 amino acids. CDR3 amino acids: CASSPRTGAVSGGYTF. CDR3 DNA: TGTGCCAGCAGCCCGAGGACAGGGGCGGTATCTGGAGGCTACACCTTC.

J is TRBJ2-7 and V is TRBV19; 7 bases are shared with TRBD2. CDR1 and CDR2 from the germline V gene are LNHDA and SQIVND (reference sequence). This CDR3 is 13 amino acids long. V trimming: 4 bases; J trimming: 4 bases; junction bases outside the gene matches: 4. Written as DNA, the CDR3 is TGTGCCAGTAGTAAAGGGGAGGGTTACGAGCAGTACTTC. Translated: CASSKGEGYEQYF.

This clonotype was seen ten or more times. The rearrangement uses TRBV27 and TRBJ1-6; D remains unclear. V was trimmed by 3 bases and J by 6 bases, leaving 6 bases between them. The CDR3 covers 13 residues. Germline CDR1 MNHEY, CDR2 SMNVEV (reference sequence). The CDR3 nucleotides read TGTGCCAGCAGTTTGAACAGTAATTCACCCCTCCACTTT. Translation gives CASSLNSNSPLHF.

The sample holds many counts of this clonotype. The CDR3 loop reads CASSLGGGGEQYF. CDR3 nucleotides: TGTGCCAGCAGCTTAGGCGGGGGCGGCGAGCAGTACTTC. This chain connects TRBV11-2 to TRBJ2-7; the D gene is possibly TRBD2 (7 bases). Germline V lookup: CDR1 SGHAT, CDR2 FQNNGV. The V and J ends lost 1 base and 6 bases respectively, with 10 bases between them. CDR3 length: 13 amino acids.

This clonotype was seen just once. CDR3 sequence (DNA): TGTGCCAGCAGCTTACGGCACCGATCCTACGAGCAGTACTTC. Amino acids: CASSLRHRSYEQYF. The rearrangement links TRBV7-9 to TRBJ2-7; D gene ambiguous. This CDR3 is 14 amino acids long. Looked up from germline, CDR1 is SEHNR and CDR2 is FQNEAQ (reference sequence). Trimming stripped 2 bases from V and 1 base from J, with 9 bases between.

In this sample, this clonotype turned up many times. This chain links TRBV20-1 with TRBJ2-7; 9 nucleotides match TRBD2. This CDR3 spans 15 amino acids. The germline CDR1 and CDR2 sequences are DFQATT and SNEGSKA (reference sequence). Germline trimming cut 0 bases from V and 4 bases from J; bases unmatched to any gene: 7. The CDR3 here is CSARDPAGGLYEQYF. In nucleotides, the CDR3 is TGCAGTGCTAGAGATCCAGCGGGAGGATTGTACGAGCAGTACTTC.

The CDR3 DNA reads TGCAGCGTTGCCAGAGAAACCCAGTACTTC. It encodes CSVARETQYF. V is TRBV29-1 and J is TRBJ2-5; no reliable D call. The CDR3 extends over 10 amino acids. Trimming shortened V by 4 bases and J by 8 bases, and 8 bases separated the two germline ends. In germline, CDR1 is SQVTM, CDR2 ANQGSEA.

CDR3 amino acids: CASSGGAHEQYF. CDR3 sequence (DNA): TGTGCCAGCAGTGGAGGGGCCCACGAGCAGTACTTC. The J gene is TRBJ2-7, the V gene TRBV2, with D perhaps given as TRBD1 or TRBD2 (5 bases each). V dropped 4 bases and J dropped 5 bases, with 9 bases sitting between them. CDR3 length: 12 amino acids. The germline CDR1 and CDR2 sequences are SNHLY and FYNNEI.

This clonotype was counted at least ten times. The genes are TRBV24-1 and TRBJ1-1; D is possibly TRBD1 (5 bases). The CDR3 covers 15 residues. V lost 2 bases, J lost 6 bases, and 15 bases lay in between. Germline V gene data show CDR1 as KGHDR and CDR2 as SFDVKD. This chain's CDR3 is CATSDSGLREAEAFF. In DNA form, the CDR3 reads TGTGCCACCAGTGATTCGGGACTGCGGGAGGCTGAAGCTTTCTTT.

This chain joins TRBV9 and TRBJ2-2, with 9 bases that match TRBD2. Germline CDR1 is SGDLS and CDR2 is YYNGEE. This CDR3 has 15 amino acids. The V gene end was trimmed by 1 base and the J gene end by 7 bases; junction bases not matched to a gene: 5. The CDR3: CASSVFAGGDGELFF. Here the CDR3 DNA reads TGTGCCAGCAGCGTATTCGCGGGAGGGGACGGGGAGCTGTTTTTT.

This clonotype was observed at least ten times. The genes are TRBV9 and TRBJ2-7; D gene uncertain. V was trimmed by 4 bases and J by 5 bases, leaving 19 bases between them. The germline gives CDR1 SGDLS, CDR2 YYNGEE. The length of the CDR3 is 15 residues. The CDR3 reads CASSPPSRIQDEQYF. CDR3 DNA: TGTGCCAGCAGCCCACCTTCCCGGATCCAGGACGAGCAGTACTTC.

Here the CDR3 reads CSVIPEGMNTEAFF. DNA of the CDR3: TGCAGCGTTATCCCCGAGGGGATGAACACTGAAGCTTTCTTT. The chain recombines TRBV29-1 with TRBJ1-1, with a weak D call TRBD1 (5 bases). Germline-derived CDR1 and CDR2 are SQVTM and ANQGSEA. The ends were cut back, 5 bases at V and 0 bases at J, with 13 bases in the middle. The CDR3 consists of 14 residues.

This clonotype appeared many times. The chain uses TRBV24-1 and TRBJ2-3; D unresolved. V shed 4 bases and J shed 5 bases, with 9 bases lying between them. The CDR3 consists of 13 residues. CDR1 and CDR2 (germline): KGHDR, SFDVKD. The CDR3 DNA sequence: TGTGCCACCAGTGACCCGGTCGGAGATACGCAGTATTTT. Protein sequence: CATSDPVGDTQYF.

V and J are TRBV11-1 and TRBJ2-1; 11 nucleotides agree with TRBD2. Germline V lookup: CDR1 SGHAT, CDR2 FQDESV (reference sequence). The V segment lost 4 bases and the J segment 12 bases; nucleotides outside the gene matches: 14. This CDR3 spans 16 amino acids. The CDR3 DNA sequence: TGTGCCAGCAGCTCCAGAGGTAGCGGGAGGGCCCTTGGGCAGTTCTTC. It encodes CASSSRGSGRALGQFF.